This T cell receptor (beta chain) originates from a study of vaccination and CD4 T cells after COVID-19. Study details: Post-COVID specimens were obtained a median 101 days after diagnosis (range 35 to 161).

Once obtained from cultured CD4+ T cells, the DNA was sequenced using the Oncomine TCR Beta short-read assay. MiXCR, run by TCRdb on the PCR reads, gives a single entry per CDR3 protein. The table includes 12,000 or so distinct CDR3 sequences, about 61% detected once. Treatment of the sample: approximately nine-day PBMC culture with coronavirus spike peptide pools or control peptides (ViraFEST assay). ViraFEST expanded antigen-specific T cells with peptide pools, then sequenced TCRs. V lost 0 bases to trimming and J lost 7 bases, with 13 bases between them. CDR3 length equals 14 residues. Germline V lookup: CDR1 DFQATT, CDR2 SNEGSKA (reference sequence). As for this clonotype: No antigen is known for it.

Sequencing used CD4+ T cells from blood, cultured in vitro. The sequence was collected from a human donor who had recovered from COVID-19. The J gene is TRBJ1-5, the V gene TRBV20-1; D is uncertain. The CDR3, as DNA: TGCAGTGCTAGAGATCTTCAAGATTTCCAGCCCCAGCATTTT. This gives the protein CSARDLQDFQPQHF.